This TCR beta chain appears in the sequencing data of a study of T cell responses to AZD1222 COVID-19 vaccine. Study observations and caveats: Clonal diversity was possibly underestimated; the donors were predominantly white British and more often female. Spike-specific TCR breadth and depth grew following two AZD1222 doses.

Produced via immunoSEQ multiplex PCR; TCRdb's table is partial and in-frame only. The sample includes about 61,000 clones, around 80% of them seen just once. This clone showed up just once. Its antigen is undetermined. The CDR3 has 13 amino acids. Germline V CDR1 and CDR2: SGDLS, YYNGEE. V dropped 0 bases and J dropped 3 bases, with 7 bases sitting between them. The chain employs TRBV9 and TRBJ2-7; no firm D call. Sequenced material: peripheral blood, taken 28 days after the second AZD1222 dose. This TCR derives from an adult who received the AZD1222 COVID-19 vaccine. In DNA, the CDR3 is TGTGCCAGCAGCGTAGGAAATCGCTACGAGCAGTACTTC. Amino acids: CASSVGNRYEQYF.